This T cell receptor beta chain came from a study of blood T cell repertoires in COVID-19. Study at large: PBMCs, B-cell-depleted T cells, or T cells provided the cDNA or gDNA that made up the material.

This CDR3 has 14 amino acids. The germline V gene encodes CDR1 LNHDA and CDR2 SQIVND (reference sequence). The ends were cut back, 5 bases at V and 8 bases at J, with 15 bases in the middle. Per the study methods: Estimation of nucleated cell counts was performed using reference gene primer amplification. The repertoire was sequenced with immunoSEQ multiplex PCR; TCRdb's copy has only in-frame clones and lacks some. V and J calls and clone size come straight from that table; D and trimming were deduced from the DNA. The sample records around 120,000 clones, 55% to 75% being singletons. This chain uses TRBV19 with TRBJ1-4; unclear D gene. This TCR was sampled from a human donor with acute or convalescent COVID-19. The donor label of this sample is uncertain. Input material: peripheral blood. The CDR3 sequence: CASSQDRLGEKLFF. The CDR3 coding sequence is TGTGCCAGTAGTCAAGACCGCCTGGGCGAAAAACTGTTTTTT.